This record covers a single TCR beta chain. V lost 6 bases to trimming and J lost 1 base, with 9 bases between them. This CDR3 comprises 13 residues. The germline V gene has CDR1 MNHEY and CDR2 SVGAGI. The data are from a study of blood T cell repertoires in COVID-19. Study at large: Both acute and convalescent COVID-19 samples were obtained from the United States, Italy and Spain. In each case, the material was cDNA or gDNA derived from T cells, B-cell-depleted T cells, or PBMCs.

Generated by immunoSEQ multiplex PCR, the TCRdb table keeps only in-frame clones and is missing some. The table has a few hundred thousand clones, roughly nine tenths seen once. This clonotype was obtained from a woman in her forties who had recovered from COVID-19. Sequenced material: peripheral blood. The chain uses TRBV6-5 and TRBJ1-1, with D tentatively TRBD1 (5 bases). CDR3 nucleotides: TGTGCCAGCAGCAGACAGAGGAACACTGAAGCTTTCTTT. The encoded protein is CASSRQRNTEAFF.